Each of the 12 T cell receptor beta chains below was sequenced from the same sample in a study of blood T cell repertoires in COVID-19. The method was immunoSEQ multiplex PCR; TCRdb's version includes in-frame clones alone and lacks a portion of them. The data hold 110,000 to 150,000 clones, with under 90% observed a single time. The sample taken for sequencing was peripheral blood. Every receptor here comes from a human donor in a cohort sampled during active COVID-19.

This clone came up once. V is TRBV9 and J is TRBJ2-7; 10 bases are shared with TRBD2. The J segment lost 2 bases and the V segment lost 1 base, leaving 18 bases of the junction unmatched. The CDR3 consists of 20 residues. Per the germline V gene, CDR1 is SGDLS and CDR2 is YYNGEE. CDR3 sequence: CASSVNNQSGASGRAYEQYF. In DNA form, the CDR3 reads TGTGCCAGCAGCGTAAACAACCAATCAGGGGCTAGCGGGAGAGCCTACGAGCAGTACTTC.

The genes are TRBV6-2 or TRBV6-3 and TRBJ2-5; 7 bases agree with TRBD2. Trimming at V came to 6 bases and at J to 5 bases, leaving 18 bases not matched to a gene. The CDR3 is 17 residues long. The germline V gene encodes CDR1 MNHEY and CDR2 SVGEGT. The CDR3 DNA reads TGTGCCAGCAGCTCCGCGGTTTACGCGGGAGCGGTGGAGACCCAGTACTTC. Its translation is CASSSAVYAGAVETQYF.

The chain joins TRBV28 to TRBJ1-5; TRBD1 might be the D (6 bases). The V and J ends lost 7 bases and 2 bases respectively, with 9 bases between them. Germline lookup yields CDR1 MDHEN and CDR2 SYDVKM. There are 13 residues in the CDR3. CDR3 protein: CASMSGGNQPQHF. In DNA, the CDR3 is TGTGCCAGCATGTCAGGGGGCAATCAGCCCCAGCATTTT.

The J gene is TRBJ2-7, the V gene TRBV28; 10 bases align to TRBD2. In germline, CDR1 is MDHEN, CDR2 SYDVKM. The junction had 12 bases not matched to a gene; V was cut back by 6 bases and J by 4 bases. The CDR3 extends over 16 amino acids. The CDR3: CASSQAGLAVGYEQYF. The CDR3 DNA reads TGTGCCAGCAGCCAAGCCGGACTAGCGGTAGGATACGAGCAGTACTTC.

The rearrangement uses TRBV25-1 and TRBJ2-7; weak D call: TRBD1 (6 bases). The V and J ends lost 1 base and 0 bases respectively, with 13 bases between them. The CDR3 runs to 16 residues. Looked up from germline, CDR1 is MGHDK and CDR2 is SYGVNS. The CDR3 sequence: CASSESSGESSYEQYF. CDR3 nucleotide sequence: TGTGCCAGCAGTGAATCCTCAGGGGAAAGCTCCTACGAGCAGTACTTC.

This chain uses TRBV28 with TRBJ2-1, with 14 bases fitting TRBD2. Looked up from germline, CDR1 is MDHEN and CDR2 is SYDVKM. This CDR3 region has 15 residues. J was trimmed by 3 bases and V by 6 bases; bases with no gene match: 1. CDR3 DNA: TGTGCCAGCAGCGGGACTAGCGGGAGCTACAATGAGCAGTTCTTC. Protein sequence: CASSGTSGSYNEQFF.

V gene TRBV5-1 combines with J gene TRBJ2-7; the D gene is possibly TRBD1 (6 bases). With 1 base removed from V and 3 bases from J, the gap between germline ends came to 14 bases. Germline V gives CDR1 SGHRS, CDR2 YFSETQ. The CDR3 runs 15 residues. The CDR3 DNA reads TGCGCCAGCAGCTTGACCCCGGGACAAAACTACGAGCAGTACTTC. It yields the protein CASSLTPGQNYEQYF.

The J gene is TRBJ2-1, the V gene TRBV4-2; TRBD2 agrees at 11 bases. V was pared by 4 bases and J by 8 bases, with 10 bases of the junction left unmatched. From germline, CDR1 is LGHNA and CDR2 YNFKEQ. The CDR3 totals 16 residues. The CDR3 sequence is CASSPRLAGSRYEQFF. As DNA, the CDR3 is TGTGCCAGCAGCCCGCGACTAGCGGGGAGTAGGTATGAGCAGTTCTTC.

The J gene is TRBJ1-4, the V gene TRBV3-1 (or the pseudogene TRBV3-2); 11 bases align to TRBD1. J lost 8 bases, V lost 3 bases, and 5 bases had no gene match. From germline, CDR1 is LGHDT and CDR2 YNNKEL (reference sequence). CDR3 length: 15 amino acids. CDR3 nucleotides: TGTGCCAGCAGCCACGGACAGGGGGCGCGAGAAAAACTGTTTTTT. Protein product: CASSHGQGAREKLFF.

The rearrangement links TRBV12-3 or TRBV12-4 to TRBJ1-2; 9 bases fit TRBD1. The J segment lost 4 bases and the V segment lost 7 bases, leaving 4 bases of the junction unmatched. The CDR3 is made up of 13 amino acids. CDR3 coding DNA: TGTGCCAGCACCCTGGACAGGGGCTATGGCTACACCTTC. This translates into CASTLDRGYGYTF.

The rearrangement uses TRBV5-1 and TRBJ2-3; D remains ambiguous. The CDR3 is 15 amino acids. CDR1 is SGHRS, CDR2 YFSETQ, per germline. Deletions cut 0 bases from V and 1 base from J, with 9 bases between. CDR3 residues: CASSLVLRGTDTQYF. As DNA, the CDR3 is TGCGCCAGCAGCTTGGTACTAAGAGGCACAGATACGCAGTATTTT.

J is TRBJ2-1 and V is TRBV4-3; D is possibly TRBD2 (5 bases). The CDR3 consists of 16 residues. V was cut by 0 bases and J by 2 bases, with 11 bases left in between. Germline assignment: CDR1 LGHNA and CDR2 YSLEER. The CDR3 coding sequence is TGCGCCAGCAGCCAAGATCCAAGCGGCGCCTACAATGAGCAGTTCTTC. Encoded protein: CASSQDPSGAYNEQFF.